The 17 T cell receptor beta chains given below trace back to one sample, sequenced in a study of cytomegalovirus exposure and HLA in healthy donors. Use of 60 Vbeta and 13 Jbeta primers characterized the PCR. TCRdb keeps only in-frame clones here, not all; method: immunoSEQ multiplex PCR. Among about 120,000 clones, 55% to 70% were seen once, and the ten largest hold 2% to 2.5%. The sequenced sample consisted of PBMCs. Receptor source: a woman in her twenties or thirties in good health and CMV-seronegative.

The rearrangement uses TRBV15 and TRBJ2-1; D remains unclear. The CDR3 sequence is 12 residues long. The V end was cut by 7 bases, the J end by 0 bases, with 4 bases between. Germline V gene lookup returns CDR1 LNHNV and CDR2 YYDKDF (reference sequence). The CDR3 region has the DNA TGTGCCACCACGGGCTCCTACAATGAGCAGTTCTTC. This codes for CATTGSYNEQFF.

This chain joins TRBV15 and TRBJ1-5, with D perhaps TRBD1 (5 bases). In germline, CDR1 is LNHNV, CDR2 YYDKDF (reference sequence). The V and J ends lost 3 bases and 0 bases respectively, with 12 bases between them. CDR3 size: 16 residues. The CDR3 sequence: CATSRTTGYSNQPQHF. The CDR3 region has the DNA TGTGCCACCAGCAGGACCACAGGCTATAGCAATCAGCCCCAGCATTTT.

This clone showed up just a few times. J is TRBJ2-7 and V is TRBV12-2; TRBD1 is the table's D call and was not checked against the DNA. TRBV12-2 is a listed pseudogene. The length of the CDR3 is 15 residues. In DNA, the CDR3 is TGTGCAAGTCCCCCAAGCTTGGACAGGGACTACGAGCAGTACTTC. Translating gives CASPPSLDRDYEQYF.

There are a few counts of this clone. J is TRBJ2-5 and V is TRBV5-6, with 12 bases lining up with TRBD2. Germline CDR1 reads SGHDT; CDR2 reads YYEEEE. The V and J ends lost 2 bases and 2 bases, in that order; junction bases with no gene match: 4. CDR3 length: 16 amino acids. As DNA, the CDR3 is TGTGCCAGCAGCTTAGGACTAGCGGGGATACAAGAGACCCAGTACTTC. The encoded protein is CASSLGLAGIQETQYF. The whole variable domain, filled in from reference TRBV5-6 and TRBJ2-5, reads DAGVTQSPTHLIKTRGQQVTLRCSPKSGHDTVSWYQQALGQGPQFIFQYYEEEERQRGNFPDRFSGHQFPNYSSELNVNALLLGDSALYLCASSLGLAGIQETQYFGPGTRLLVL.

The rearrangement uses TRBV4-3 and TRBJ1-2, with unresolved D. CDR1 is LGHNA, CDR2 YSLEER, per germline. This CDR3 is 15 amino acids long. V shed 4 bases and J shed 4 bases, with 16 bases lying between them. CDR3 in DNA: TGCGCCAGCAGCCTAAAGGTCCAGGAAAGCTATGGCTACACCTTC. Its translation: CASSLKVQESYGYTF.

This clone was seen a handful of times. The chain combines TRBV29-1 with TRBJ2-1, with TRBD2 identical over 7 bases. Germline lookup yields CDR1 SQVTM and CDR2 ANQGSEA. The CDR3 consists of 15 residues. Unmatched junction bases numbered 9, after V lost 7 bases and J lost 0 bases. CDR3 nucleotide sequence: TGCAGCGCCTCCCTGGGGGGGAGCTCCTACAATGAGCAGTTCTTC. The encoded protein is CSASLGGSSYNEQFF.

The chain couples TRBV21-1 to TRBJ2-5; the table calls TRBD1, which could not be checked here. TRBV21-1 is flagged as a pseudogene. The CDR3 has 14 residues. CDR3 sequence reads: CALPRTGYQETQYF. CDR3 nucleotide sequence: TGTGCCCTTCCGAGGACAGGCTACCAAGAGACCCAGTACTTC.

This rearrangement joins TRBV21-1 to TRBJ2-7; the DNA was not compared with TRBD1, the D call given in the table. TRBV21-1 is a listed pseudogene. This CDR3 comprises 15 residues. CDR3: CASSPPRDRASEQYF. The CDR3 DNA is TGTGCCAGCAGCCCGCCCCGGGACAGGGCATCCGAGCAGTACTTC.

This chain connects TRBV7-8 to TRBJ1-5; unclear D gene. Per the germline V gene, CDR1 is SGHVS and CDR2 is FQNEAQ. This CDR3 spans 13 amino acids. The germline V and J ends were trimmed by 5 bases and 5 bases, with 10 bases remaining between them. In DNA form, the CDR3 reads TGTGCCAGCAGCCCCCCCGGAGATCAGCCCCAGCATTTT. Protein: CASSPPGDQPQHF. Combining the CDR3 with reference TRBV7-8 and TRBJ1-5 gives the whole variable domain GAGVSQSPRYKVAKRGQDVALRCDPISGHVSLFWYQQALGQGPEFLTYFQNEAQLDKSGLPSDRFFAERPEGSVSTLKIQRTQQEDSAVYLCASSPPGDQPQHFGDGTRLSIL.

This chain uses TRBV30 with TRBJ2-5, with a weak D call TRBD1 (5 bases). There are 14 residues in the CDR3. Germline assignment: CDR1 GTSNPN and CDR2 SVGIG (reference sequence). Trimming took off 2 bases at V and 2 bases at J, with 12 bases between the two ends. The CDR3 sequence is CAWSPGPGQETQYF. CDR3 DNA sequence: TGTGCCTGGAGTCCAGGGCCGGGTCAAGAGACCCAGTACTTC.

The gene calls are TRBV19 and TRBJ1-4; no firm D call. Trimming stripped 5 bases from V and 8 bases from J, with 15 bases between. The V gene's germline CDR1 is LNHDA and CDR2 SQIVND (reference sequence). This CDR3 has 14 residues. The DNA of the CDR3 is TGTGCCAGTAGTTTAACTCAAGAGTGGGAAAAACTGTTTTTT. This gives the protein CASSLTQEWEKLFF.

In its sample, this clone was seen a few times. Different DNA sequences within this sample yield the same CDR3. This rearrangement joins TRBV6-1 to TRBJ1-1, with 9 nucleotides matching TRBD1. V shed 6 bases, J shed 0 bases, and the junction held 2 bases outside the gene matches. This CDR3 has 14 amino acids. The germline V gene has CDR1 MNHNS and CDR2 SASEGT. The CDR3 loop is CASSGQGMNTEAFF. CDR3 DNA sequence: TGTGCCAGCAGCGGACAGGGGATGAACACTGAAGCTTTCTTT.

This clone was recorded a few times. The chain employs TRBV5-5 and TRBJ1-1; 8 bases line up with TRBD1. This CDR3 is 15 amino acids long. Germline CDR1 is SGHKS and CDR2 is YYEKEE (reference sequence). The V gene end was trimmed by 4 bases and the J gene end by 2 bases; junction bases not matched to a gene: 7. Written as DNA, the CDR3 is TGTGCCAGCAGCAAGGACAGGGTAGGTAACACTGAAGCTTTCTTT. It encodes CASSKDRVGNTEAFF. Looking up the rest from reference TRBV5-5 and TRBJ1-1 gives the full variable domain: DAGVTQSPTHLIKTRGQQVTLRCSPISGHKSVSWYQQVLGQGPQFIFQYYEKEERGRGNFPDRFSARQFPNYSSELNVNALLLGDSALYLCASSKDRVGNTEAFFGQGTRLTVV.

The V call is TRBV10-2, the J call TRBJ2-1, with 10 bases fitting TRBD2. Germline assignment: CDR1 WSHSY and CDR2 SAAADI. The CDR3 sequence is 16 residues long. V shed 4 bases and J 6 bases; nucleotides not matched to a gene: 9. The CDR3 is CASSAWSGRARNEQFF. The CDR3 DNA reads TGCGCCAGCAGTGCCTGGAGCGGGAGGGCCCGCAATGAGCAGTTCTTC.

The table lists this clone with a count of one. The chain uses TRBV19 and TRBJ2-5; D remains unclear. The DNA end is a closer match to TRBJ2-7, so the J assignment may be wrong. This CDR3 has 12 amino acids. Germline assignment: CDR1 LNHDA and CDR2 SQIVND (reference sequence). CDR3 DNA sequence: TGTGCCAGTAGTATAGATCTCTACGAGCAGTACTTC. Encoded protein: CASSIDLYEQYF.

This clone is a singleton in its sample. The V and J genes are TRBV15 and TRBJ2-7, with a tentative D call TRBD1 (6 bases). The CDR3 spans 14 residues. The germline V and J ends were trimmed by 0 bases and 4 bases, with 10 bases remaining between them. Germline CDR1 and CDR2: LNHNV and YYDKDF (reference sequence). The CDR3, as DNA: TGTGCCACCAGCAGAGATAGGGGGAATTACGAGCAGTACTTC. Translating it yields CATSRDRGNYEQYF.

The V and J genes are TRBV4-3 and TRBJ2-7; 11 positions agree with TRBD2. V shed 1 base and J 2 bases; nucleotides not matched to a gene: 4. This CDR3 contains 16 residues. From germline, CDR1 is LGHNA and CDR2 YSLEER. The CDR3 loop is CASSQGTSGRAYEQYF. In DNA form, the CDR3 reads TGCGCCAGCAGCCAAGGGACTAGCGGGCGGGCCTACGAGCAGTACTTC.